The present TCR beta chain was sequenced within a study of blood T cell repertoires in COVID-19. As for the study in general: The United States, Italy and Spain were the sources of the acute and convalescent COVID-19 samples. PBMCs, B-cell-depleted T cells, or T cells provided the cDNA or gDNA that made up the material.

Under the authors' procedure: Amplified reference gene primers provided the basis for estimating nucleated cell counts. The repertoire was sequenced with immunoSEQ multiplex PCR; TCRdb's copy has only in-frame clones and lacks some. V and J calls and clone size come straight from that table; D and trimming were deduced from the DNA. The sample lists nearly 110,000 clones; less than 80% were seen once. Followed longitudinally, the Seattle patients had been enrolled during active infection. CDR1 is SGHRS, CDR2 YFSETQ, per germline. Trimming left V 4 bases short and J 4 bases short, with 17 bases between. The CDR3 contains 15 residues.

The sample consisted of peripheral blood. This sequence was found in a man older than 75 with COVID-19, enrolled during active disease. The chain couples TRBV5-1 to TRBJ1-1; no clear D gene. The CDR3 sequence is CASSLGAARGTEAFF. CDR3 sequence (DNA): TGCGCCAGCAGCCTTGGCGCGGCACGAGGCACTGAAGCTTTCTTT.